Below, 6 T cell receptor beta chains from the same sample are listed, as sequenced in a study of blood T cells in healthy people across ages. Primed by a sample-barcoded 5' primer and a J-beta primer mix, a second PCR proceeded for 7 to 11 cycles. TCRdb analysed the 5' RACE reads with MiXCR anew, one entry per CDR3 protein. This table holds 450,000 to 700,000 distinct CDR3 sequences, approximately 30% found once. The sequenced material came from blood. The receptors here all came from a woman aged 70-85 years in good health.

This clonotype has only one observation. The rearrangement links TRBV20-1 to TRBJ2-5, with 8 nucleotides matching TRBD1. J was trimmed by 5 bases and V by 8 bases; bases with no gene match: 7. The length of the CDR3 is 12 residues. CDR1 DFQATT and CDR2 SNEGSKA come from the germline V gene (reference sequence). This chain's CDR3 is CSTKDRDETQYF. The CDR3 region has the DNA TGCAGTACTAAGGACAGGGACGAGACCCAGTACTTC.

The chain couples TRBV5-5 to TRBJ2-7, with unresolved D. This CDR3 region has 13 residues. The V and J ends lost 0 bases and 7 bases respectively, with 11 bases between them. CDR1 is SGHKS, CDR2 YYEKEE, per germline (reference sequence). CDR3 loop: CASSLEGIMEQYF. The CDR3 DNA sequence: TGTGCCAGCAGCTTGGAGGGCATAATGGAGCAGTACTTC.

This clonotype turned up a few times. The chain recombines TRBV5-1 with TRBJ1-1, with a weak D call TRBD1 (5 bases). Looked up from germline, CDR1 is SGHRS and CDR2 is YFSETQ. CDR3 size: 14 residues. Trimming left V 4 bases short and J 4 bases short, with 14 bases between. Here the CDR3 reads CASSQMGVGTEAFF. CDR3 nucleotides: TGCGCCAGCAGCCAAATGGGGGTGGGCACTGAAGCTTTCTTT. Based on the CDR3 plus reference TRBV5-1 and TRBJ1-1, the full variable domain is KAGVTQTPRYLIKTRGQQVTLSCSPISGHRSVSWYQQTPGQGLQFLFEYFSETQRNKGNFPGRFSGRQFSNSRSEMNVSTLELGDSALYLCASSQMGVGTEAFFGQGTRLTVV.

The rearrangement joins TRBV2 to TRBJ2-1; 8 positions match TRBD1. The CDR3 consists of 15 residues. Germline loops: CDR1 SNHLY, CDR2 FYNNEI. V shed 3 bases and J 0 bases; nucleotides not matched to a gene: 1. CDR3 DNA sequence: TGTGCCAGCAGTGACCAGGGGGCCTCCTACAATGAGCAGTTCTTC. Its protein is CASSDQGASYNEQFF.

Worth noting for this clonotype: This sequence may be a read error, since a much larger clone differs from it by one base. The CDR3 region has the DNA TGCGCCAGCAGCTACGGCTTCGGACAGGGGGCGGATGAGCAGTACTTC. Its protein is CASSYGFGQGADEQYF. This sequence joins TRBV4-3 and TRBJ2-1, with 11 bases that match TRBD1. TRBJ2-7 matches the DNA end more closely, so the J call is doubtful. The CDR3 has 16 amino acids. Germline V CDR1 and CDR2: LGHNA, YSLEER.

This clonotype occurred a few times. The chain joins TRBV6-5 to TRBJ2-5, with TRBD2 matching 7 bases. The J call may be in error: the DNA end matches TRBJ2-7 better. CDR1 and CDR2 from the germline V gene are MNHEY and SVGAGI. The CDR3 is 14 amino acids. The CDR3 spells CASRLAYSSYEQYF. The DNA of the CDR3 is TGTGCCAGCAGACTAGCGTACAGCTCCTACGAGCAGTACTTC.